This passage covers 2 T cell receptor beta chains from one sample sequenced in a study of T cells in localized non-small cell lung cancer (dated by TCRdb to 2018 to 2020). Library creation used the immunoSEQ multiplex PCR assay. In TCRdb, the immuneACCESS table is reduced to in-frame sequences with V and J assigned. These tables do not hold every clone; where another copy was compared, an unresolved V gene accounts for under half, and the others remain unexplained. The sample table records approximately 35,000 clones; approximately 90% of these occur just once. The leading ten clones occupy 12% of the sample. The material was peripheral blood mononuclear cells, obtained before any cancer treatment. Receptors were obtained from a female donor of 60 years or more with stage II lung adenocarcinoma.

The rearrangement joins TRBV2 to TRBJ1-2; TRBD1 matches at 7 bases. The V segment lost 1 base and the J segment 6 bases; nucleotides outside the gene matches: 8. The CDR3 runs to 15 residues. Germline V lookup: CDR1 SNHLY, CDR2 FYNNEI. The CDR3 spells CASSEGAGGEDGYTF. CDR3 sequence (DNA): TGTGCCAGCAGTGAAGGGGCAGGGGGAGAGGATGGCTACACCTTC.

The V and J genes are TRBV5-6 and TRBJ1-5; the D gene is possibly TRBD1 (6 bases). The CDR3 is made up of 14 amino acids. CDR1 is SGHDT, CDR2 YYEEEE, per germline. V was shortened by 5 bases and J by 5 bases, with 14 bases between the two germline ends. CDR3 sequence: CASSATGLHQPQHF. Written as DNA, the CDR3 is TGTGCCAGCAGTGCTACAGGGTTACATCAGCCCCAGCATTTT.